These T cell receptor beta chains were read from a single sample in a study of control samples from healthy donors and cancer patients. This table comes from immunoSEQ multiplex PCR, and its TCRdb copy is limited to in-frame clones, with some not included. This table holds some 140,000 clones, roughly 86% found once. Sequencing was done on a sample of PBMCs. These TCRs come from a man in his fifties with head and neck cancer. Both conserved end residues are part of each CDR3. Fields, in order: D gene, J gene, clone size, V gene, CDR3 protein, CDR3 DNA. A D gene is named only where the DNA matches it firmly. For some rows the clone size is stated as once, few or many, or as a class when expanded; others skip it.

-	TRBJ2-5	-	TRBV27	CASSLVGQETQYF	TGTGCCAGCAGTTTGGTGGGCCAAGAGACCCAGTACTTC
-	TRBJ1-6	once	TRBV14	CASSQDLSNSPLHF	TGTGCCAGCAGCCAAGATCTTTCTAATTCACCCCTCCACTTT
-	TRBJ2-7	-	TRBV7-2	CASSGGWHEQYF	TGTGCCAGCAGCGGGGGATGGCACGAGCAGTACTTC
-	TRBJ1-5	-	TRBV6-6	CASSYRSGDQPQHF	TGTGCCAGCAGTTACAGGTCCGGGGATCAGCCCCAGCATTTT
-	TRBJ2-3	once	TRBV7-9	CASSPSGRADTQYF	TGTGCCAGCAGCCCTTCAGGTCGCGCAGATACGCAGTATTTT
TRBD2	TRBJ2-2	-	TRBV6-6	CASSPPGEGRFAGELFF	TGTGCCAGCAGTCCCCCGGGGGAGGGGAGATTTGCCGGGGAGCTGTTTTTT
-	TRBJ1-3	-	TRBV30	CAWPSGNTIYF	TGTGCCTGGCCCTCTGGAAACACCATATATTTT
TRBD1	TRBJ1-2	-	TRBV7-7	CARAGTENNYTF	TGTGCGCGGGCAGGGACAGAAAATAACTACACCTTC
TRBD2	TRBJ2-1	-	TRBV5-1	CASSRTSGRRDEQFF	TGCGCCAGCAGCCGGACTAGCGGGAGAAGGGATGAGCAGTTCTTC
TRBD1	TRBJ1-5	-	TRBV6-6	CASTDPGTGGIVAQHF	TGTGCCAGCACCGACCCAGGGACAGGGGGGATCGTGGCCCAGCATTTT
-	TRBJ1-5	-	TRBV18	CASSLDVGQPQHF	TGTGCCAGCTCACTCGACGTGGGGCAGCCCCAGCATTTT
-	TRBJ2-5	-	TRBV7-9	CASSTLGEETQYF	TGTGCCAGCAGCACCCTAGGAGAAGAGACCCAGTACTTC
-	TRBJ1-3	-	TRBV2	CACRESSPGNTIYF	TGTGCCTGCCGGGAGTCGTCGCCTGGAAACACCATATATTTT
TRBD1	TRBJ1-1	-	TRBV28	CASSPPSLGGPEAFF	TGTGCCAGCAGTCCGCCATCCCTAGGGGGCCCTGAAGCTTTCTTT
-	TRBJ1-2	-	TRBV28	CASSLPRLPLGVGYTF	TGTGCCAGCAGTTTACCCCGCTTGCCCCTCGGAGTCGGCTACACCTTC
-	TRBJ2-1	-	TRBV11-3	CASSHRQGAYNEQFF	TGTGCCAGCAGCCATCGACAAGGGGCCTACAATGAGCAGTTCTTC
-	TRBJ2-5	-	TRBV30	CAWSVGAGFEETQYF	TGTGCCTGGAGTGTAGGGGCCGGCTTTGAAGAGACCCAGTACTTC
-	TRBJ2-3	-	TRBV4-1	CASSRPGDDTQYF	TGCGCCAGCAGCCGACCTGGCGATGATACGCAGTATTTT
-	TRBJ2-2	-	TRBV6-6	CASSYSGPVGGELFF	TGTGCCAGCAGTTACTCCGGCCCCGTAGGCGGGGAGCTGTTTTTT
-	TRBJ2-7	-	TRBV28	CASSFSSSYEQYF	TGTGCCAGCAGTTTTTCTAGCTCCTACGAGCAGTACTTC
-	TRBJ2-3	-	TRBV27	CASSSIGGADTQYF	TGTGCCAGCAGTTCGATCGGGGGTGCAGATACGCAGTATTTT
-	TRBJ1-2	-	TRBV3-1/TRBV3-2	CASSQDSFRANYGYTF	TGTGCCAGCAGCCAAGATTCCTTTCGGGCTAACTATGGCTACACCTTC
-	TRBJ2-5	-	TRBV7-9	CASDGSKETQYF	TGTGCCAGCGATGGCAGTAAAGAGACCCAGTACTTC
-	TRBJ2-6	few	TRBV2	CASRDGLSGANVLTF	TGTGCCAGCAGGGACGGGCTCTCTGGGGCCAACGTCCTGACTTTC
TRBD1	TRBJ1-2	few	TRBV11-2	CASSRTTGIGYGYTF	TGTGCCAGCAGCCGAACGACAGGGATAGGGTATGGCTACACCTTC
-	TRBJ2-1	-	TRBV5-4	CASSLTVGQYNEQFF	TGTGCCAGCAGCTTGACTGTGGGCCAATACAATGAGCAGTTCTTC
TRBD2	TRBJ2-1	-	TRBV11-2	CASSLPSGVAYNEQFF	TGTGCCAGCAGCTTGCCTAGCGGTGTTGCCTACAATGAGCAGTTCTTC
-	TRBJ1-5	few	TRBV28	CASLGPSNQPQHF	TGTGCCAGCTTAGGACCGAGCAATCAGCCCCAGCATTTT
-	TRBJ1-1	-	TRBV9	CASSVDRNTEAFF	TGTGCCAGCAGCGTCGACAGAAACACTGAAGCTTTCTTT
TRBD2	TRBJ2-3	-	TRBV10-1	CASSEGPGLAGGLTDTQYF	TGCGCCAGCAGTGAGGGCCCTGGACTAGCGGGAGGCCTTACAGATACGCAGTATTTT
-	TRBJ2-5	-	TRBV14	CASSQTEMETQYF	TGTGCCAGCAGCCAAACAGAAATGGAGACCCAGTACTTC
TRBD1	TRBJ2-7	-	TRBV12-5	CASGPRTGGPYEQYF	TGTGCTAGTGGTCCCCGGACAGGCGGCCCCTACGAGCAGTACTTC
TRBD2	TRBJ2-5	-	TRBV5-1	CASSQKVTSANQETQYF	TGCGCCAGCAGCCAGAAAGTAACTAGCGCGAACCAAGAGACCCAGTACTTC
-	TRBJ2-7	-	TRBV27	CASSLGSSEQYF	TGTGCCAGCAGTTTAGGAAGCTCCGAGCAGTACTTC
-	TRBJ2-2	-	TRBV7-2	CASSLRDTNTGELFF	TGTGCCAGCAGCCTCCGGGACACAAACACCGGGGAGCTGTTTTTT
-	TRBJ1-2	-	TRBV3-1/TRBV3-2	CASSRLGGDGYTF	TGTGCCAGCAGCCGCCTCGGTGGAGATGGCTACACCTTC
-	TRBJ1-1	-	TRBV10-3	CAIRQENTEAFF	TGTGCCATCCGACAGGAGAACACTGAAGCTTTCTTT
-	TRBJ1-1	-	TRBV29-1	CSVEVPGAEAFF	TGCAGCGTTGAGGTCCCAGGGGCTGAAGCTTTCTTT
-	TRBJ2-3	-	TRBV6-5	CASTRLDPTDMQYF	TGTGCCAGCACTAGGTTGGACCCCACAGATATGCAGTATTTT
TRBD1	TRBJ2-1	-	TRBV7-3	CASSPLGDRGVKFF	TGTGCCAGCAGCCCCTTAGGGGACAGGGGTGTTAAGTTCTTC
TRBD1	TRBJ2-7	few	TRBV12-3/TRBV12-4	CASGTGTYEQYF	TGTGCCAGCGGGACAGGAACTTACGAGCAGTACTTC
-	TRBJ2-3	few	TRBV30	CAFGLRTDTQYF	TGTGCCTTTGGACTGCGCACAGATACGCAGTATTTT
-	TRBJ2-3	-	TRBV19	CASSIEKRGISTDTQYF	TGTGCCAGTAGTATAGAAAAGAGGGGCATAAGCACAGATACGCAGTATTTT
TRBD1	TRBJ2-7	-	TRBV27	CASSSDRGPYEQYF	TGTGCCAGCAGTTCTGACAGGGGGCCCTACGAGCAGTACTTC
TRBD1	TRBJ1-5	-	TRBV10-2	CASKSGQGATQPQHF	TGCGCCAGCAAGTCAGGACAGGGGGCAACTCAGCCCCAGCATTTT
-	TRBJ1-2	-	TRBV3-1/TRBV3-2	CASSQGVGNVGGYTF	TGTGCCAGCAGCCAAGGAGTAGGGAACGTAGGCGGCTACACCTTC
-	TRBJ2-3	-	TRBV18	CASSPRTHDGTDTQYF	TGTGCCAGCTCACCCCGCACACATGACGGAACAGATACGCAGTATTTT
TRBD2	TRBJ2-7	few	TRBV7-9	CASSPPGLAYEQYF	TGTGCCAGCAGCCCGCCGGGACTAGCGTACGAGCAGTACTTC
-	TRBJ2-1	-	TRBV7-2	CASSSRVAYNEQFF	TGTGCCAGCAGCTCCCGGGTCGCATACAATGAGCAGTTCTTC
-	TRBJ2-3	-	TRBV5-1	CASSLGGTFDTQYF	TGCGCCAGCAGCTTGGGCGGCACCTTTGATACGCAGTATTTT
-	TRBJ2-1	-	TRBV19	CASSDGGIYNEQFF	TGTGCCAGCTCCGATGGGGGGATCTACAATGAGCAGTTCTTC
TRBD2	TRBJ2-2	-	TRBV5-1	CASSLGTSGNTGELFF	TGCGCCAGCAGCCTAGGGACTAGCGGTAACACCGGGGAGCTGTTTTTT
-	TRBJ1-2	-	TRBV7-9	CASSLAQGSTNYGYTF	TGTGCCAGCAGCTTAGCGCAGGGCAGCACTAACTATGGCTACACCTTC